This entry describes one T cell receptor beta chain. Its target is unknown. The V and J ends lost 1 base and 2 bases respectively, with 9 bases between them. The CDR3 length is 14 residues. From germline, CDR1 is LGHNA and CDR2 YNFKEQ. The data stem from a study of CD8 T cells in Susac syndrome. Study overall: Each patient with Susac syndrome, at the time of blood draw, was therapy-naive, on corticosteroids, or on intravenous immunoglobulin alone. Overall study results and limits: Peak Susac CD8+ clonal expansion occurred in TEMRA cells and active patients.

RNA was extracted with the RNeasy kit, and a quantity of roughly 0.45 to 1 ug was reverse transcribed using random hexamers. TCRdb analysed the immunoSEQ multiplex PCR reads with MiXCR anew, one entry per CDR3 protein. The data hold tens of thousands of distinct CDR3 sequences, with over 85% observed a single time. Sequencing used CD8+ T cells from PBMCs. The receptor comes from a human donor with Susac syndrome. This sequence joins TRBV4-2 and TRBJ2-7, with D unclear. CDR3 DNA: TGTGCCAGCAGCCAAGGTTTGGCGACCTACGAGCAGTACTTC. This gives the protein CASSQGLATYEQYF.